These 14 T cell receptor beta chains originate from one sample sequenced in a study of cytomegalovirus exposure and HLA in healthy donors. 60 Vbeta and 13 Jbeta primers were used in PCR. Sequencing was performed with immunoSEQ multiplex PCR; in TCRdb, only in-frame clones are kept and a portion is missing. The sample contains some 150,000 clones, 79% of which appear only once. The sequenced sample consisted of PBMCs. These receptors all stem from a woman aged 40 to 50 in good health and CMV-seropositive.

The chain couples TRBV4-1 to TRBJ2-2; 9 bases fit TRBD2. The CDR3 runs 17 residues. From germline, CDR1 is MGHRA and CDR2 YSYEKL. The junction had 6 bases not matched to a gene; V was cut back by 4 bases and J by 0 bases. CDR3 nucleotides: TGCGCCAGCAGCCCGTTGGCGGGGGGGCCGAACACCGGGGAGCTGTTTTTT. Protein product: CASSPLAGGPNTGELFF.

The gene calls are TRBV19 and TRBJ2-1; unclear D gene. V gave up 3 bases and J gave up 1 base, with 10 bases separating them. Germline V gives CDR1 LNHDA, CDR2 SQIVND (reference sequence). This CDR3 contains 15 residues. The CDR3 coding sequence is TGTGCCAGTAGTATTTCCACAACGTCCTACAATGAGCAGTTCTTC. Translated, it gives CASSISTTSYNEQFF.

The chain uses TRBV4-2 and TRBJ2-7, with no clear D. The CDR3 is made up of 13 amino acids. Germline V CDR1 and CDR2: LGHNA, YNFKEQ. Between the trimmed V and J ends, which lost 3 bases and 5 bases, there was a span of 11 bases. Here the CDR3 reads CASSQIEKNEQYF. The CDR3 DNA reads TGTGCCAGCAGCCAGATAGAGAAGAACGAGCAGTACTTC.

The CDR3 coding sequence is TGTGCCAGCTCACCACCCGACAAACCCCAAGAGACCCAGTACTTC. Its protein is CASSPPDKPQETQYF. The V call is TRBV18, the J call TRBJ2-5; no definite D call. Per the germline V gene, CDR1 is KGHSH and CDR2 is LQKENI. V lost 0 bases and J lost 1, with 9 bases in between. This CDR3 contains 15 residues.

This clone came up a few times. This rearrangement joins TRBV2 to TRBJ2-1; 15 bases fit TRBD2. V was pared by 0 bases and J by 6 bases, with 0 bases of the junction left unmatched. CDR1 SNHLY and CDR2 FYNNEI come from the germline V gene. The CDR3 covers 16 residues. The CDR3 region is CASSEAGLAGGNEQFF. The DNA for the CDR3 is TGTGCCAGCAGTGAAGCGGGACTAGCGGGGGGCAATGAGCAGTTCTTC. Based on the CDR3 plus reference TRBV2 and TRBJ2-1, the full variable domain is EPEVTQTPSHQVTQMGQEVILRCVPISNHLYFYWYRQILGQKVEFLVSFYNNEISEKSEIFDDQFSVERPDGSNFTLKIRSTKLEDSAMYFCASSEAGLAGGNEQFFGPGTRLTVL.

The V call is TRBV6-4, the J call TRBJ2-1, with 12 bases matching TRBD2. Germline V CDR1 and CDR2: MRHNA, SNTAGT. CDR3 length: 20 amino acids. After removal of 0 bases from V and 6 bases from J, the junction contained 15 bases not matched to a gene. The CDR3 spells CASSDSIRLLAGGLFNEQFF. As DNA, the CDR3 is TGTGCCAGCAGTGACTCGATTCGCCTGCTAGCGGGGGGGCTATTCAATGAGCAGTTCTTC.

V is TRBV27 and J is TRBJ1-3; 10 bases line up with TRBD1. The CDR3 sequence is 18 residues long. The germline V gene has CDR1 MNHEY and CDR2 SMNVEV (reference sequence). Losses at the gene ends were 0 bases for V and 3 bases for J; bases not matched to a gene: 8. CDR3 nucleotide sequence: TGTGCCAGCAGTTTATCACTCGGGACAGGGGTTGGTGGAAACACCATATATTTT. It codes for CASSLSLGTGVGGNTIYF.

The chain links TRBV6-5 to TRBJ2-5, with D tentatively TRBD2 (5 bases). V was clipped by 6 bases and J by 5 bases, with 13 bases between them. Per germline, CDR1 MNHEY and CDR2 SVGAGI. CDR3 size: 13 residues. CDR3 residues: CASSVAGGETQYF. CDR3 DNA: TGTGCCAGCAGCGTTGCTGGCGGGGAGACCCAGTACTTC.

The chain has TRBV6-6 and TRBJ1-1, with D possibly matching TRBD1 (5 bases). Trimming shortened V by 6 bases and J by 0 bases, and 14 bases separated the two germline ends. The V gene's germline CDR1 is MNHNY and CDR2 SVGAGI (reference sequence). The CDR3 covers 15 residues. CDR3 protein: CASSPTTVMNTEAFF. The CDR3 DNA follows: TGTGCCAGCAGCCCTACGACAGTCATGAACACTGAAGCTTTCTTT.

In regard to this clone: Other nucleotide sequences from this sample produce the same CDR3. The genes are TRBV27 and TRBJ1-2; D remains unclear. CDR1 is MNHEY and CDR2 is SMNVEV in the germline V gene (reference sequence). Trimming removed 7 bases at V and 4 bases at J, with 25 bases between. CDR3 size: 17 residues. The CDR3 DNA reads TGTGCCAGCAAGTCGGATAGCGTTCAACCCGAATCCTATGGCTACACCTTC. Protein: CASKSDSVQPESYGYTF.

DNA of the CDR3: TGTGCCATCTGGGGGCCTGCCTGGGGCATTCAGTACTTC. This gives the protein CAIWGPAWGIQYF. The chain is built from TRBV7-9 and TRBJ2-4; D may be TRBD1 (6 bases). Trimming took 10 bases from V and 9 from J, leaving 19 bases between them. The CDR3 sequence is 13 residues long. Germline-derived CDR1 and CDR2 are SEHNR and FQNEAQ (reference sequence).

This chain connects TRBV10-3 to TRBJ2-5, with D tentatively TRBD2 (6 bases). V was trimmed by 10 bases and J by 2 bases, leaving 14 bases between them. Looked up from germline, CDR1 is ENHRY and CDR2 is SYGVKD. This CDR3 is 13 amino acids long. CDR3 residues: CASERDLQETQYF. In nucleotides, the CDR3 is TGTGCCAGCGAACGGGACTTACAAGAGACCCAGTACTTC.

The chain links TRBV4-2 to TRBJ2-5; the D gene is possibly TRBD1 (5 bases). Matching the DNA end better, TRBJ2-7 makes the J call doubtful. Germline V CDR1 and CDR2: LGHNA, YNFKEQ. The CDR3 extends over 14 amino acids. This chain's CDR3 is CASSQGRQSYEQYF. Written as DNA, the CDR3 is TGTGCCAGCAGCCAAGGACGACAGAGCTACGAGCAGTACTTC.

The rearrangement links TRBV10-3 to TRBJ2-5; D is unresolved. The germline CDR1 and CDR2 sequences are ENHRY and SYGVKD. This CDR3 spans 12 amino acids. V shed 0 bases and J shed 4 bases, with 3 bases lying between them. DNA of the CDR3: TGTGCCATCAGTGAGTCTAGAGAGACCCAGTACTTC. It yields the protein CAISESRETQYF.